Reported below is one T cell receptor (beta chain). As handled by the study authors: Scientists estimated how many nucleated cells there were by amplifying reference gene primers. Data came from immunoSEQ multiplex PCR; TCRdb stores just in-frame clones and leaves some out. V and J calls and clone size are those listed in that table; D and trimming were worked out from the DNA. The profile shows 350,000 to 550,000 clones, roughly nine tenths of them singletons. This sample is part of a study of blood T cell repertoires in COVID-19. Two negative PCRs, clearance, or symptom resolution characterized the recovered Cohort 3 donors. Germline values: CDR1 MGHRA, CDR2 YSYEKL. This CDR3 has 16 amino acids. Trimming cost V 4 bases and J 4 bases; bases outside gene matches: 13.

The TCR sequence derives from a young man who had recovered from COVID-19. This chain connects TRBV4-1 to TRBJ2-7; 7 bases fit TRBD1. The specimen was PBMCs or T cells enriched from blood (not recorded which). CDR3 protein: CASSRLSGTDLYEQYF. In DNA form, the CDR3 reads TGCGCCAGCAGCCGGCTATCGGGGACAGACTTGTACGAGCAGTACTTC.